The 15 T cell receptor beta chains below come from one sample, sequenced in a study of T cell responses to AZD1222 COVID-19 vaccine. The assay was immunoSEQ multiplex PCR, and TCRdb's table has in-frame clones only and misses some. The sample has roughly 120,000 clones; 92% are singletons. The material sequenced was peripheral blood, taken 28 days after the second AZD1222 dose. Receptors were obtained from an adult who received the AZD1222 COVID-19 vaccine.

The genes are TRBV6-4 and TRBJ1-2; D remains unclear. This CDR3 is 15 amino acids long. V shed 3 bases and J shed 8 bases, with 19 bases lying between them. CDR1 and CDR2 from the germline V gene are MRHNA and SNTAGT. CDR3 amino acids: CASSDLPDVTRGYTF. CDR3 nucleotide sequence: TGTGCCAGCAGTGATCTTCCAGATGTTACACGGGGCTACACCTTC.

The V gene is TRBV7-6, the J gene TRBJ2-7; possibly TRBD2 for D (6 bases). Germline assignment: CDR1 SGHVS and CDR2 FNYEAQ. V was pared by 2 bases and J by 3 bases, with 8 bases between. This CDR3 contains 13 residues. This CDR3 is CASSLTSFYEQYF. CDR3 DNA: TGTGCCAGCAGCTTAACTAGCTTCTACGAGCAGTACTTC.

This chain uses TRBV4-1 with TRBJ1-1; 7 nucleotides match TRBD1. CDR3 size: 15 residues. The J segment lost 1 base and the V segment lost 1 base, leaving 3 bases of the junction unmatched. Germline V lookup: CDR1 MGHRA, CDR2 YSYEKL. The CDR3 here is CASSQVDRENTEAFF. The CDR3 coding sequence is TGCGCCAGCAGCCAAGTAGACAGGGAGAACACTGAAGCTTTCTTT.

The chain combines TRBV2 with TRBJ1-6, with 7 bases lining up with TRBD1. The CDR3 is made up of 14 amino acids. V gave up 8 bases and J gave up 5 bases; unmatched junction bases: 6. Germline assignment: CDR1 SNHLY and CDR2 FYNNEI. This CDR3 is CASGRDRNNSPLHF. As DNA, the CDR3 is TGTGCCAGCGGACGGGACAGAAATAATTCACCCCTCCACTTT.

The chain carries TRBV29-1 and TRBJ2-6, with D unresolved. The CDR3 runs to 18 residues. CDR1 is SQVTM, CDR2 ANQGSEA, per germline. The V gene lost 7 bases and the J gene lost 0 bases, with 22 bases spanning the gap. In DNA, the CDR3 is TGCAGCGCCCTCCCGACCGGATATTCAAGCTCTGGGGCCAACGTCCTGACTTTC. The encoded protein is CSALPTGYSSSGANVLTF.

This clone occurred a few times. The V gene is TRBV5-1, the J gene TRBJ2-7; 9 positions agree with TRBD1. Per germline, CDR1 SGHRS and CDR2 YFSETQ. Trimming at V came to 0 bases and at J to 4 bases, leaving 5 bases not matched to a gene. This CDR3 is built from 15 residues. CDR3 in amino acids: CASSLGDRETYEQYF. The CDR3 bases are TGCGCCAGCAGCTTGGGGGACAGGGAGACTTACGAGCAGTACTTC.

V and J are TRBV27 and TRBJ1-5; 8 bases are a match to TRBD1. The CDR3 totals 16 residues. CDR1 MNHEY and CDR2 SMNVEV come from the germline V gene (reference sequence). J gave up 2 bases and V 3 bases, and 6 bases lay outside the gene matches. CDR3 nucleotides: TGTGCCAGCAGTTTCACAGGGGGTCGGCGCAATCAGCCCCAGCATTTT. This encodes CASSFTGGRRNQPQHF.

This clone has only a few counts. This chain uses TRBV4-1 with TRBJ2-6; D may be TRBD1 (6 bases). CDR1 and CDR2 from the germline V gene are MGHRA and YSYEKL. The CDR3 loop spans 20 amino acids. V lost 0 bases and J lost 2, with 20 bases in between. The CDR3 bases are TGCGCCAGCAGCCAAGATTTCCAAATTATCCAGGGGCCTGGGGCCAACGTCCTGACTTTC. It encodes CASSQDFQIIQGPGANVLTF.

This clone was recorded only once. The chain has TRBV6-5 and TRBJ2-7, with a weak D call TRBD1 (6 bases). Germline values: CDR1 MNHEY, CDR2 SVGAGI. The ends were cut back, 2 bases at V and 1 base at J, with 9 bases in the middle. The CDR3 runs 14 residues. In nucleotides, the CDR3 is TGTGCCAGCAGTTACGCCCAGGGGTCCTACGAGCAGTACTTC. Its translation: CASSYAQGSYEQYF.

This chain uses TRBV5-1 with TRBJ2-2; tentatively, D is TRBD2 (7 bases). The CDR3 has 14 residues. Germline V lookup: CDR1 SGHRS, CDR2 YFSETQ. The V and J ends lost 0 bases and 7 bases respectively, with 10 bases between them. The CDR3, as DNA: TGCGCCAGCAGCTTGGAGGGGGGGATCGGGGAGCTGTTTTTT. Amino acid sequence: CASSLEGGIGELFF.

The chain recombines TRBV5-8 with TRBJ2-5; D not certain. Germline V gene lookup returns CDR1 SGHTS and CDR2 YDEGEE. The V and J ends lost 4 bases and 2 bases respectively, with 12 bases between them. There are 14 residues in the CDR3. Here the CDR3 DNA reads TGTGCCAGCAGCCTCCTGGACGCACAAGAGACCCAGTACTTC. Residues: CASSLLDAQETQYF.

The chain combines TRBV5-1 with TRBJ1-2; perhaps TRBD1 as D (5 bases). The CDR3 spans 15 residues. Looked up from germline, CDR1 is SGHRS and CDR2 is YFSETQ. V dropped 2 bases and J dropped 0 bases, with 11 bases sitting between them. CDR3 in DNA: TGCGCCAGCAGCTTCGCCAGGGAAGCTAACTATGGCTACACCTTC. Encoded protein: CASSFAREANYGYTF.

This chain uses TRBV18 with TRBJ1-5; D may be TRBD1 (6 bases). V was trimmed by 0 bases and J by 6 bases, leaving 15 bases between them. In germline, CDR1 is KGHSH, CDR2 LQKENI. The CDR3 extends over 16 amino acids. In nucleotides, the CDR3 is TGTGCCAGCTCACCACCACAGGGCGGTAGGAGTCAGCCCCAGCATTTT. Amino acid sequence: CASSPPQGGRSQPQHF.

This clone was found a few times. This chain connects TRBV5-1 to TRBJ2-3, with D unresolved. The CDR3 covers 19 residues. V lost 0 bases and J lost 0, with 20 bases in between. The germline V gene encodes CDR1 SGHRS and CDR2 YFSETQ. CDR3 nucleotide sequence: TGCGCCAGCAGCTTGGACCCGAACGTCAGTCCCACTAGCACAGATACGCAGTATTTT. Its protein product is CASSLDPNVSPTSTDTQYF.

The rearrangement uses TRBV20-1 and TRBJ2-7, with D hard to call. Germline V gene lookup returns CDR1 DFQATT and CDR2 SNEGSKA (reference sequence). The CDR3 sequence is 13 residues long. Deletions cut 3 bases from V and 3 bases from J, with 12 bases between. In DNA form, the CDR3 reads TGCAGTGCTAGTTCCCCCACGGACTACGAGCAGTACTTC. Its protein product is CSASSPTDYEQYF.